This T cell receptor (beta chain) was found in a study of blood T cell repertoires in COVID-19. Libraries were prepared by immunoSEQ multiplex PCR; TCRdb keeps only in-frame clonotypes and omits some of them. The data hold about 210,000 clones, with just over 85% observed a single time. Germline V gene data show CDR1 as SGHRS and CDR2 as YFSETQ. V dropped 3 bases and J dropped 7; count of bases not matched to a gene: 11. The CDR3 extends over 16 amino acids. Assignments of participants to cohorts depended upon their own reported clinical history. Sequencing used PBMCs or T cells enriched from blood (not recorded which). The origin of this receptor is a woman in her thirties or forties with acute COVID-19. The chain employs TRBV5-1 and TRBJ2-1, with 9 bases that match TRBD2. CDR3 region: CASSWGFSGGRNEQFF. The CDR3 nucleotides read TGCGCCAGCAGCTGGGGATTTAGCGGGGGAAGGAATGAGCAGTTCTTC. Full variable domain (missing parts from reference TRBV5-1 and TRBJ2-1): KAGVTQTPRYLIKTRGQQVTLSCSPISGHRSVSWYQQTPGQGLQFLFEYFSETQRNKGNFPGRFSGRQFSNSRSEMNVSTLELGDSALYLCASSWGFSGGRNEQFFGPGTRLTVL.